This TCR beta chain is drawn from a study of TIL therapy for anti-PD-1-resistant metastatic lung cancer. Points from the study as a whole: This highly selected cohort may not generalize to typical lung cancer patients. The baseline peripheral repertoire was partially replaced by infused TIL clonotypes that later decayed.

There are a few counts of this clone. Its cognate antigen is unknown. The sample has other DNA sequences that encode this CDR3 too. Time point here: pre-treatment sample, taken before nivolumab and TIL therapy. Adults with stage 4 NSCLC were enrolled in a phase I trial. The CDR3 is made up of 13 amino acids. CDR1 is SGHRS and CDR2 is YFSETQ in the germline V gene. V was pared by 4 bases and J by 2 bases, with 10 bases between. The libraries were made with immunoSEQ v3. Libraries were sequenced to approximately 2 million read pairs (survey) or 5-6 million (deep). Sequencing was performed with immunoSEQ multiplex PCR; in TCRdb, only in-frame clones are kept and a portion is missing. The sample yields fewer than 20,000 clones, about 80% seen once.

The chain carries TRBV5-1 and TRBJ2-7, with a tentative D call TRBD2 (6 bases). The source is a person aged 25-79 years with non-small cell lung cancer. Material: blood, obtained at baseline. CDR3 loop: CASSPTGAYEQYF. As DNA, the CDR3 is TGCGCCAGCAGCCCTACGGGGGCCTACGAGCAGTACTTC.